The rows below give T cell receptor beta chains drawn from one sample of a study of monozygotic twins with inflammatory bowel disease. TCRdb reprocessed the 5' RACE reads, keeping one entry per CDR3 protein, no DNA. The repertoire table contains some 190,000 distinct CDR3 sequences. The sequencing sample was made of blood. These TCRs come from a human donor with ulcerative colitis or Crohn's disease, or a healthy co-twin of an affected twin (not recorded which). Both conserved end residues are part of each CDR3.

CDR3: CASSPRDEIYGYTF
V: TRBV7-9
J: TRBJ1-2

CDR3: CASTQDNYGYTF
V: TRBV5-4
J: TRBJ1-2

CDR3: CASSPDSYKQPQHF
V: TRBV6-1
J: TRBJ1-5

CDR3: CATSDAFSYEQYF
V: TRBV24-1
J: TRBJ2-7

CDR3: CAISESRAESSYEQYF
V: TRBV10-3
J: TRBJ2-7

CDR3: CASSSDRVEAFF
V: TRBV5-1
J: TRBJ1-1

CDR3: CASSLYQGIVYNEQFF
V: TRBV5-5
J: TRBJ2-1

CDR3: CASSLESGGGYEQYF
V: TRBV11-2
J: TRBJ2-7

CDR3: CASSLAPLAGGNPYEQYF
V: TRBV7-2
J: TRBJ2-7

CDR3: CASSYRDRGYTGELFF
V: TRBV11-2
J: TRBJ2-2

CDR3: CASSLARGYYEQYF
V: TRBV7-2
J: TRBJ2-7

CDR3: CASSPMDSEAFF
V: TRBV18
J: TRBJ1-1

CDR3: CAVRGESSYEQYF
V: TRBV30
J: TRBJ2-7

CDR3: CSARYRSNTEAFF
V: TRBV20-1
J: TRBJ1-1

CDR3: CSARAPTGHPAEAFF
V: TRBV20-1
J: TRBJ1-1

CDR3: CSVEGSPSSYNEQFF
V: TRBV29-1
J: TRBJ2-1

CDR3: CASSPLDGQDTQYF
V: TRBV18
J: TRBJ2-3

CDR3: CASSLGAGATETQYF
V: TRBV7-7
J: TRBJ2-5

CDR3: CASSSQGIPQHF
V: TRBV7-9
J: TRBJ1-5

CDR3: CASSPASGSNSPLHF
V: TRBV18
J: TRBJ1-6

CDR3: CATSRSGAYGYTF
V: TRBV15
J: TRBJ1-2

CDR3: CATSGGDFYNEQFF
V: TRBV5-1
J: TRBJ2-1

CDR3: CATEGTANTGELFF
V: TRBV7-9
J: TRBJ2-2

CDR3: CAWSWEPMNTEAFF
V: TRBV30
J: TRBJ1-1

CDR3: CASSFGYGGSSSYNEQFF
V: TRBV5-1
J: TRBJ2-1

CDR3: CASSPPEQGDYGYTF
V: TRBV18
J: TRBJ1-2

CDR3: CSVETLVNRETDTQYF
V: TRBV29-1
J: TRBJ2-3

CDR3: CASSSSSYGANVLTF
V: TRBV14
J: TRBJ2-6

CDR3: CASSFSGGNTEAFF
V: TRBV12-3/TRBV12-4
J: TRBJ1-1

CDR3: CASSLEQGVTEAFF
V: TRBV5-1
J: TRBJ1-1

CDR3: CASSEGPTGVQPQHF
V: TRBV6-1
J: TRBJ1-5

CDR3: CASSIRGREQYF
V: TRBV19
J: TRBJ2-7

CDR3: CASSSDGASTDTQYF
V: TRBV11-2
J: TRBJ2-3

CDR3: CASSSTQKTNEQYF
V: TRBV6-5
J: TRBJ2-7

CDR3: CASSLVGVQTYNEQFF
V: TRBV12-3/TRBV12-4
J: TRBJ2-1

CDR3: CASSLGGPSTDTQYF
V: TRBV27
J: TRBJ2-3

CDR3: CASSSLWEGDSPLHF
V: TRBV5-5
J: TRBJ1-6

CDR3: CASSQGADTQYF
V: TRBV7-6
J: TRBJ2-3

CDR3: CAIRQGVGAGGYGYTF
V: TRBV10-3
J: TRBJ1-2

CDR3: CASSKQGRDTEAFF
V: TRBV2
J: TRBJ1-1

CDR3: CASSFGFSGNTEAFF
V: TRBV5-1
J: TRBJ1-1

CDR3: CSARDRKSPRSEQFF
V: TRBV20-1
J: TRBJ2-1

CDR3: CASSYSIVRTDTQYF
V: TRBV6-5
J: TRBJ2-3

CDR3: CASSPTRDRVHGYTF
V: TRBV7-6
J: TRBJ1-2

CDR3: CASSSPTGGFTYEQYF
V: TRBV27
J: TRBJ2-7

CDR3: CASSEQGGNTEAFF
V: TRBV19
J: TRBJ1-1

CDR3: CASSYGGPRNTEAFF
V: TRBV5-1
J: TRBJ1-1

CDR3: CAWSRANNEQFF
V: TRBV30
J: TRBJ2-1

CDR3: CASSHPPSQHF
V: TRBV28
J: TRBJ1-5

CDR3: CASSQATSGTLGADTQYF
V: TRBV3-1
J: TRBJ2-3

CDR3: CASSPQRGPQYF
V: TRBV28
J: TRBJ2-3

CDR3: CASSSMTATNEKLFF
V: TRBV7-9
J: TRBJ1-4

CDR3: CASSHPRAGGYNSPLHF
V: TRBV2
J: TRBJ1-6

CDR3: CASGVGGQDTQYF
V: TRBV7-6
J: TRBJ2-3

CDR3: CSASLDRGGDTQYF
V: TRBV20-1
J: TRBJ2-3

CDR3: CASSLPKGRTQETQYF
V: TRBV28
J: TRBJ2-5

CDR3: CASSGGTSGGTDTQYF
V: TRBV7-2
J: TRBJ2-3